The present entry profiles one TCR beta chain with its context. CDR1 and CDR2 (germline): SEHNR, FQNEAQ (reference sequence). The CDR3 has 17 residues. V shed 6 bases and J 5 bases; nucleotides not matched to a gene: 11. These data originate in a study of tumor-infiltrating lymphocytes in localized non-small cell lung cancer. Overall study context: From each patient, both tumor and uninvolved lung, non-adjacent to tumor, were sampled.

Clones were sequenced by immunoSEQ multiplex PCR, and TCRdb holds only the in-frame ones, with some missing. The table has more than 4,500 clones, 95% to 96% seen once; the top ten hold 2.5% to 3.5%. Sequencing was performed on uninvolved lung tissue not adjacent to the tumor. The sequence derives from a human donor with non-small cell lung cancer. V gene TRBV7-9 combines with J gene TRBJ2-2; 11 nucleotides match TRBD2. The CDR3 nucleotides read TGTGCCAGCAGAGAGGGACTAGCGGAGGTTAAAACCGGGGAGCTGTTTTTT. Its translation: CASREGLAEVKTGELFF.